Shown below are 23 T cell receptor beta chains from a single sample sequenced in a study of T cell repertoires in cytomegalovirus infection. TCRdb reprocessed the reads via MiXCR and lists one record per CDR3 protein. The sample has roughly 920,000 distinct CDR3 sequences; less than 35% are singletons. These receptors lack a known antigen. The material was cultured CD8+ T cells from PBMCs, obtained from culture after CMV antigen stimulation. These receptor sequences come from a human donor in good health (CMV status not recorded). Some clones in this sample may be carry-over from other donors' samples.

This clonotype was recorded a few times. V and J are TRBV7-9 and TRBJ2-4; D is ambiguous. Germline CDR1 reads SEHNR; CDR2 reads FQNEAQ (reference sequence). The CDR3 is made up of 12 amino acids. With 4 bases removed from V and 8 bases from J, the gap between germline ends came to 9 bases. CDR3 in amino acids: CASSYRLDIQYF. As DNA, the CDR3 is TGTGCCAGCAGCTACCGCTTAGACATTCAGTACTTC.

V usage is TRBV19 and J usage is TRBJ1-1; 7 nucleotides line up with TRBD1. The CDR3 contains 14 residues. The V gene's germline CDR1 is LNHDA and CDR2 SQIVND (reference sequence). Unmatched junction bases numbered 8, after V lost 5 bases and J lost 5 bases. CDR3 bases: TGTGCCAGTAGTTTGACAGGGATGAGGACTGAAGCTTTCTTT. Residues: CASSLTGMRTEAFF.

This clonotype was seen ten or more times. The chain links TRBV7-2 to TRBJ1-4; D may be TRBD1 (6 bases). The germline gives CDR1 SGHTA, CDR2 FQGNSA. The V end was cut by 5 bases, the J end by 4 bases, with 14 bases between. The CDR3 sequence is 15 residues long. In nucleotides, the CDR3 is TGTGCCAGCAGCCCTGGACAGATTCTTAATGAAAAACTGTTTTTT. Translation gives CASSPGQILNEKLFF.

This sequence joins TRBV2 and TRBJ1-1; no firm D call. Germline V gene sequence: CDR1 SNHLY, CDR2 FYNNEI. The CDR3 extends over 11 amino acids. Trimming removed 10 bases at V and 5 bases at J, with 11 bases between. The CDR3 sequence is CAIMTRTEAFF. The CDR3 coding sequence is TGTGCCATTATGACCCGGACTGAAGCTTTCTTT.

The sample holds many counts of this clonotype. The chain joins TRBV7-6 to TRBJ2-1; TRBD2 agrees at 10 bases. This CDR3 is 15 amino acids long. Germline V CDR1 and CDR2: SGHVS, FNYEAQ. V lost 2 bases, J lost 3 bases, and 1 base stayed unmatched. CDR3 sequence reads: CASSLTSGDYNEQFF. The CDR3 region has the DNA TGTGCCAGCAGCTTAACTAGCGGGGACTACAATGAGCAGTTCTTC.

The rearrangement links TRBV4-2 to TRBJ2-1, with a tentative D call TRBD2 (6 bases). V was shortened by 4 bases and J by 8 bases, with 9 bases between the two germline ends. Germline CDR1 and CDR2: LGHNA and YNFKEQ. CDR3 length: 12 residues. The CDR3 region is CASSPGDDEQFF. CDR3 coding DNA: TGTGCCAGCAGCCCGGGGGATGATGAGCAGTTCTTC.

The J gene is TRBJ2-1, the V gene TRBV5-1; D is perhaps TRBD1 (6 bases). The CDR3 sequence is 15 residues long. The V gene lost 4 bases and the J gene lost 5 bases, with 16 bases spanning the gap. Per the germline V gene, CDR1 is SGHRS and CDR2 is YFSETQ. CDR3 in DNA: TGCGCCAGCAGCCCGGACAGTAAGATACACAATGAGCAGTTCTTC. This encodes CASSPDSKIHNEQFF.

Points on this clonotype: Relative to the germline gene, one junction end is altered; a read error may explain this. The chain has TRBV7-6 and TRBJ2-1; D might be TRBD1 (6 bases). The CDR3 covers 16 residues. In germline, CDR1 is SGHVS, CDR2 FNYEAQ. The CDR3: CVSSLVGGQLLHEQFF. Written as DNA, the CDR3 is TGTGTCAGCAGCTTAGTAGGGGGTCAGCTTCTTCATGAGCAGTTCTTC. Combining the CDR3 with reference TRBV7-6 and TRBJ2-1 gives the whole variable domain GAGVSQSPRYKVTKRGQDVALRCDPISGHVSLYWYRQALGQGPEFLTYFNYEAQQDKSGLPNDRFSAERPEGSISTLTIQRTEQRDSAMYRCVSSLVGGQLLHEQFFGPGTRLTVL.

The gene calls are TRBV7-9 and TRBJ2-1; D possibly uses TRBD1 or TRBD2 (5 bases each). Trimming left V 5 bases short and J 1 base short, with 15 bases between. CDR1 SEHNR and CDR2 FQNEAQ come from the germline V gene (reference sequence). There are 16 residues in the CDR3. CDR3 region: CASSPSGGGSYNEQFF. The CDR3 bases are TGTGCCAGCAGCCCAAGTGGGGGTGGGTCCTACAATGAGCAGTTCTTC.

The table lists this clonotype with many counts. The J gene is TRBJ1-2, the V gene TRBV7-2, with no clear D. The V gene lost 5 bases and the J gene lost 5 bases, with 15 bases spanning the gap. Germline lookup yields CDR1 SGHTA and CDR2 FQGNSA. The CDR3 spans 14 residues. This CDR3 is CASSLWEGAYGYTF. DNA of the CDR3: TGTGCCAGCAGCCTGTGGGAGGGAGCGTATGGCTACACCTTC.

The rearrangement links TRBV4-2 to TRBJ2-3, with D maybe TRBD2 (5 bases). This CDR3 is 14 amino acids long. V lost 0 bases to trimming and J lost 4 bases, with 8 bases between them. CDR1 and CDR2 (germline): LGHNA, YNFKEQ. CDR3 protein: CASSQEEEADTQYF. Written as DNA, the CDR3 is TGTGCCAGCAGCCAAGAGGAGGAGGCAGATACGCAGTATTTT.

The rearrangement links TRBV19 to TRBJ1-3, with 7 bases lining up with TRBD1. V lost 4 bases and J lost 8; bases outside the gene matches: 8. CDR1 and CDR2 (germline): LNHDA, SQIVND (reference sequence). The length of the CDR3 is 14 residues. CDR3 sequence (DNA): TGTGCCAGTAGTACGCGACAGGGTTGGGACACCATATATTTT. Translated: CASSTRQGWDTIYF.

The chain uses TRBV7-2 and TRBJ2-7; TRBD1 might be the D (6 bases). The CDR3 runs to 12 residues. Trimming left V 4 bases short and J 5 bases short, with 9 bases between. Per the germline V gene, CDR1 is SGHTA and CDR2 is FQGNSA. The CDR3 sequence is CASSYGQNEQYV. The CDR3 coding sequence is TGTGCCAGCAGCTATGGACAGAACGAGCAGTACGTC.

As for this clonotype: The junction departs from germline at one end; a sequencing error may be responsible. This chain links TRBV7-6 with TRBJ2-2; weak D call: TRBD2 (5 bases). Germline V lookup: CDR1 SGHVS, CDR2 FNYEAQ. The CDR3 covers 19 residues. The CDR3, as DNA: TGTGTCAGCAACTTAGCGCGTAAAGCACCGCGGGCTAACACCGGGGAGCTGTTTTTT. As protein: CVSNLARKAPRANTGELFF.

This chain connects TRBV7-9 to TRBJ1-2; 7 bases are a match to TRBD1. The CDR3 is made up of 14 amino acids. The germline gives CDR1 SEHNR, CDR2 FQNEAQ (reference sequence). J was trimmed by 6 bases and V by 5 bases; bases with no gene match: 9. The CDR3 is CASSLTGSANGYTF. The DNA for the CDR3 is TGTGCCAGCAGCCTGACAGGGTCTGCCAATGGCTACACCTTC.

This clonotype was found many times. The junction shows a germline mismatch at one end, possibly a read error. The genes are TRBV4-1 and TRBJ1-3; no clear D. The germline V gene has CDR1 MGHRA and CDR2 YSYEKL. The CDR3 covers 12 residues. CDR3 sequence: CASSQDGNTIYF. The CDR3 DNA reads as TGTGCCAGCAGCCAAGATGGAAACACCATATATTTT.

V gene TRBV4-2 combines with J gene TRBJ2-2, with 7 bases that match TRBD1. The junction had 17 bases not matched to a gene; V was cut back by 5 bases and J by 2 bases. CDR3 length: 19 residues. CDR1 is LGHNA, CDR2 YNFKEQ, per germline. The CDR3, as DNA: TGTGCCAGCAGCAACCCGTTGGGACAGAATCTTCCCAACACCGGGGAGCTGTTTTTT. This translates into CASSNPLGQNLPNTGELFF.

This chain connects TRBV6-1 to TRBJ1-1, with TRBD1 as a possible D gene (6 bases). The germline CDR1 and CDR2 sequences are MNHNS and SASEGT. This CDR3 has 13 residues. The CDR3 reads CVTGAWKNTEAFF. For the CDR3, the DNA is TGTGTCACGGGGGCCTGGAAGAACACTGAAGCTTTCTTT.

This clonotype was counted a few times. The rearrangement links TRBV6-6 to TRBJ2-1; tentative D call: TRBD1 (6 bases). Looked up from germline, CDR1 is MNHNY and CDR2 is SVGAGI (reference sequence). Between the trimmed V and J ends, which lost 6 bases and 9 bases, there was a span of 18 bases. This CDR3 is built from 14 residues. CDR3 sequence reads: CASRTGTLSGEQFF. The CDR3 DNA reads as TGTGCCAGCAGAACCGGGACACTCAGCGGTGAGCAGTTCTTC.

This clonotype was counted once. The chain combines TRBV6-6 with TRBJ2-1; D may be TRBD1 (6 bases). The CDR3 is 17 residues long. Trimming took 10 bases from V and 1 from J, leaving 23 bases between them. CDR1 and CDR2 from the germline V gene are MNHNY and SVGAGI (reference sequence). CDR3 nucleotide sequence: TGTGCCAACAGCCCTGGACAGATCTTTCCATCCTACAATGAGCAGTTCTTC. Translated, it gives CANSPGQIFPSYNEQFF.

The J gene is TRBJ1-4, the V gene TRBV15, with TRBD1 identical over 8 bases. The V segment lost 0 bases and the J segment 6 bases; nucleotides outside the gene matches: 3. This CDR3 comprises 15 residues. Germline V gives CDR1 LNHNV, CDR2 YYDKDF (reference sequence). CDR3 in DNA: TGTGCCACCAGCAGAGATCGGACAGGGCATGAAAAACTGTTTTTT. It encodes CATSRDRTGHEKLFF.

This clonotype occurred many times. V usage is TRBV7-9 and J usage is TRBJ2-7; D gene unclear. Germline V gives CDR1 SEHNR, CDR2 FQNEAQ (reference sequence). With 0 bases removed from V and 5 bases from J, the gap between germline ends came to 5 bases. This CDR3 spans 12 amino acids. CDR3 nucleotide sequence: TGTGCCAGCAGCTTAGCCCGAGACGAGCAGTACTTC. Protein product: CASSLARDEQYF.

This clonotype has a handful of counts. The chain recombines TRBV5-4 with TRBJ2-1; 7 bases agree with TRBD2. V dropped 4 bases and J dropped 0; count of bases not matched to a gene: 7. The CDR3 contains 16 residues. Germline V gives CDR1 SGHNT, CDR2 YYREEE (reference sequence). CDR3 sequence: CASSPTSWSSYNEQFF. For the CDR3, the DNA is TGTGCCAGCAGCCCGACTAGCTGGAGCTCCTACAATGAGCAGTTCTTC.